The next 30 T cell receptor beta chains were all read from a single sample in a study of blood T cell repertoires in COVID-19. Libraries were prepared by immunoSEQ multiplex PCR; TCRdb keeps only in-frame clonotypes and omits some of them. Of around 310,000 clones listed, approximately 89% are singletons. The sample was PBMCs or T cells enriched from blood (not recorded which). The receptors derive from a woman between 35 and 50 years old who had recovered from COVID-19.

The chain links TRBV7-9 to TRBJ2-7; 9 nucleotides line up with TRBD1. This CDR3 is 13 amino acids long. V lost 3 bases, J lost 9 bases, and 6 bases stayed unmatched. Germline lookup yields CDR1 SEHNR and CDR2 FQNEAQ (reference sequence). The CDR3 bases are TGTGCCAGCAGCTTGAAGGACAGGGGACGGCAGTACTTC. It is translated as CASSLKDRGRQYF.

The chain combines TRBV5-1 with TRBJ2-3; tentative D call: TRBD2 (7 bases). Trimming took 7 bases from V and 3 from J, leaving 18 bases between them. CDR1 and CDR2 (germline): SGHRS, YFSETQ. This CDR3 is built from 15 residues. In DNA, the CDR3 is TGCGCCAGCGCCCTGGGGGGGGGCGAGACAGATACGCAGTATTTT. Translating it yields CASALGGGETDTQYF.

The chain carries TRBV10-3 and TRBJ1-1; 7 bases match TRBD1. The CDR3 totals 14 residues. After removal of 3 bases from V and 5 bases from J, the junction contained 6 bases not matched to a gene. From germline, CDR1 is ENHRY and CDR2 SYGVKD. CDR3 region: CAISDRQGWTEAFF. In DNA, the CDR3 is TGTGCCATCAGTGATCGACAGGGTTGGACTGAAGCTTTCTTT.

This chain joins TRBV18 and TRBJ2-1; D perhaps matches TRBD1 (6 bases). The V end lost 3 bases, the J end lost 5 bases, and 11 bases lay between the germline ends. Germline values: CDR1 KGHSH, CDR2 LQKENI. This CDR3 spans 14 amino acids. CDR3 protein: CASSPTGPNNEQFF. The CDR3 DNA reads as TGTGCCAGCTCACCGACAGGACCAAACAATGAGCAGTTCTTC. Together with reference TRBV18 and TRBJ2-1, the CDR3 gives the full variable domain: NAGVMQNPRHLVRRRGQEARLRCSPMKGHSHVYWYRQLPEEGLKFMVYLQKENIIDESGMPKERFSAEFPKEGPSILRIQQVVRGDSAAYFCASSPTGPNNEQFFGPGTRLTVL.

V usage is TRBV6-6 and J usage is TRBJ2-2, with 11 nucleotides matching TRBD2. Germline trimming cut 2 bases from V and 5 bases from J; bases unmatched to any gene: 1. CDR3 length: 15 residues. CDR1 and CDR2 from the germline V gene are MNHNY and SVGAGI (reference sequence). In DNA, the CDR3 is TGTGCCAGCAGTTACCTAGCGGGAGGAACCGGGGAGCTGTTTTTT. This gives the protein CASSYLAGGTGELFF.

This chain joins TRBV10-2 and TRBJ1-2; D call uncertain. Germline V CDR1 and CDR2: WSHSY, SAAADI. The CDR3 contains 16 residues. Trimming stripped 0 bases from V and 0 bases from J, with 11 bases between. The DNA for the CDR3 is TGCGCCAGCAGTGAGTCTTATACAGCTGCTAACTATGGCTACACCTTC. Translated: CASSESYTAANYGYTF.

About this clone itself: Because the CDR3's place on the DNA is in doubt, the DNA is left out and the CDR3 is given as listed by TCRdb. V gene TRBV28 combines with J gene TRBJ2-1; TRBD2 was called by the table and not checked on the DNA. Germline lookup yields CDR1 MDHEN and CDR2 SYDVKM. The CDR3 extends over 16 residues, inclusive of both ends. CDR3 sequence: CASSSSSGGLDNEQFF.

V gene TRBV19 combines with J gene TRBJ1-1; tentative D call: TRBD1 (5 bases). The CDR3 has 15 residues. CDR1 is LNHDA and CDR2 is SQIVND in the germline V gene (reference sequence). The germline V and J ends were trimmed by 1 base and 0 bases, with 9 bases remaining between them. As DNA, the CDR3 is TGTGCCAGTAGTATAGGTAGGGGCATGAACACTGAAGCTTTCTTT. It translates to CASSIGRGMNTEAFF.

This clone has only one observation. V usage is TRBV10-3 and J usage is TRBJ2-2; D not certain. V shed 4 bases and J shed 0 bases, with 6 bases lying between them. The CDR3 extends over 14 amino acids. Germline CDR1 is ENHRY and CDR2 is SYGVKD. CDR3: CAISGTANTGELFF. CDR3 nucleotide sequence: TGTGCCATCAGTGGAACTGCGAACACCGGGGAGCTGTTTTTT.

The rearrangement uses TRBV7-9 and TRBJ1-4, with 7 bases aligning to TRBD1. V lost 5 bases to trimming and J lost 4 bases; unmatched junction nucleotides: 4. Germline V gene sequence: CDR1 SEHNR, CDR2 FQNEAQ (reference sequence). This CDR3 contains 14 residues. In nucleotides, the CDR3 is TGTGCCAGCAGCCCGGGACAGCGTAATGAAAAACTGTTTTTT. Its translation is CASSPGQRNEKLFF.

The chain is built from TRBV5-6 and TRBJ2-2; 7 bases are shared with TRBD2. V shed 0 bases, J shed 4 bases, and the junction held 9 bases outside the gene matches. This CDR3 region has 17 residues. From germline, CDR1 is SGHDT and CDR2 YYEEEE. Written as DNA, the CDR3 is TGTGCCAGCAGCTTGGCCAGCGGGACCCGGAGCACCGGGGAGCTGTTTTTT. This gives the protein CASSLASGTRSTGELFF.

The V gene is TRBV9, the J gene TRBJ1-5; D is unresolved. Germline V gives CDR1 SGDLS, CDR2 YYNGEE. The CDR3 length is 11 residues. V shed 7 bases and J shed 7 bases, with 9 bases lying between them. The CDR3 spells CASLIFQPQHF. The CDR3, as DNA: TGTGCCAGCCTTATCTTCCAGCCCCAGCATTTT.

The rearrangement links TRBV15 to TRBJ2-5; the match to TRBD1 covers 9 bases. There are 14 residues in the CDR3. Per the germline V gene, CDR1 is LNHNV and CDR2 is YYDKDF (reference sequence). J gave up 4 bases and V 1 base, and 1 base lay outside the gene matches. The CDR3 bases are TGTGCCACCAGCAGAGGACAGGGGGGAGAGACCCAGTACTTC. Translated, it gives CATSRGQGGETQYF. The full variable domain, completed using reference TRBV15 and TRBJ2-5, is DAMVIQNPRYQVTQFGKPVTLSCSQTLNHNVMYWYQQKSSQAPKLLFHYYDKDFNNEADTPDNFQSRRPNTSFCFLDIRSPGLGDTAMYLCATSRGQGGETQYFGPGTRLLVL.

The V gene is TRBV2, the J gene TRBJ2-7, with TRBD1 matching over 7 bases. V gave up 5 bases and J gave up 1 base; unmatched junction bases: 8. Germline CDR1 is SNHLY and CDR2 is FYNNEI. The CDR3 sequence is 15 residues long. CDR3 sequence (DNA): TGTGCCAGCAGTCGGGACAGCTACTATTCCTACGAGCAGTACTTC. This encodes CASSRDSYYSYEQYF.

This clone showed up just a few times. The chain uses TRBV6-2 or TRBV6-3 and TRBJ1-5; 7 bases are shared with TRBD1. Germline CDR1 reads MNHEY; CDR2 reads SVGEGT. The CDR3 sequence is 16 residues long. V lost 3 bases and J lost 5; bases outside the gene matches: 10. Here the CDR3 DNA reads TGTGCCAGCAGTTATCACCGGGACAGACGGGATCAGCCCCAGCATTTT. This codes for CASSYHRDRRDQPQHF.

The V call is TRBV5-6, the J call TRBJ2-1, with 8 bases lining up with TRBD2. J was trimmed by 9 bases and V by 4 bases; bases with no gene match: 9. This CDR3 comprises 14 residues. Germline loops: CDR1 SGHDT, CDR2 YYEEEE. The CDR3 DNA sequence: TGTGCCAGCAGCCTACCCGGGACTAGAGGTGAGCAGTTCTTC. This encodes CASSLPGTRGEQFF.

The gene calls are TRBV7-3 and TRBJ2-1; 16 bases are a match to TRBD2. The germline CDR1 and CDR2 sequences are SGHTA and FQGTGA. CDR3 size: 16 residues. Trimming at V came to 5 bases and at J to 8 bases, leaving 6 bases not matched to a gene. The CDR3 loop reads CASSPSGLAGGYEQFF. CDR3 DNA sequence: TGTGCCAGCAGCCCCTCGGGACTAGCGGGAGGGTATGAGCAGTTCTTC. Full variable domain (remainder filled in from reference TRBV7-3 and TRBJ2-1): GAGVSQTPSNKVTEKGKYVELRCDPISGHTALYWYRQSLGQGPEFLIYFQGTGAADDSGLPNDRFFAVRPEGSVSTLKIQRTERGDSAVYLCASSPSGLAGGYEQFFGPGTRLTVL.

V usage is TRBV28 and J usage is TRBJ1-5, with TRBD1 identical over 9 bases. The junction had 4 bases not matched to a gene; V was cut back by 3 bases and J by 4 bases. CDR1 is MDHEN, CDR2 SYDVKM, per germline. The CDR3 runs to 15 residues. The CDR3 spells CASSLTGGTNQPQHF. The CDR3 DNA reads TGTGCCAGCAGTTTGACAGGGGGGACTAATCAGCCCCAGCATTTT.

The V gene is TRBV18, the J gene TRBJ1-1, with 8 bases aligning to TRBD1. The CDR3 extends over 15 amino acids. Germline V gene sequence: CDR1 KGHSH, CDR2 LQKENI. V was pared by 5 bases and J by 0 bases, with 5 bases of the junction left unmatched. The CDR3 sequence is CASSFLTGVNTEAFF. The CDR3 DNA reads TGTGCCAGCTCATTCTTGACAGGGGTGAACACTGAAGCTTTCTTT.

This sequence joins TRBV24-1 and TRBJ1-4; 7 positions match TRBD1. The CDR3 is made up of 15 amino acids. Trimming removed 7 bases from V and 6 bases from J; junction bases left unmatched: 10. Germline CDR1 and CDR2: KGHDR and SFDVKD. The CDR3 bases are TGTGCCACCAGACCCCGGACAGGCTTGGATGAAAAACTGTTTTTT. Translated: CATRPRTGLDEKLFF.

CDR3 sequence reads: CASSRNPGQDNSPLHF. The CDR3 coding sequence is TGTGCCAGTAGTAGGAATCCGGGACAGGATAATTCACCCCTCCACTTT. The chain links TRBV19 to TRBJ1-6, with 8 bases that match TRBD1. The CDR3 is made up of 16 amino acids. Looked up from germline, CDR1 is LNHDA and CDR2 is SQIVND (reference sequence). J lost 5 bases, V lost 4 bases, and 7 bases had no gene match. Complete variable domain (other parts from reference TRBV19 and TRBJ1-6): DGGITQSPKYLFRKEGQNVTLSCEQNLNHDAMYWYRQDPGQGLRLIYYSQIVNDFQKGDIAEGYSVSREKKESFPLTVTSAQKNPTAFYLCASSRNPGQDNSPLHFGNGTRLTVT.

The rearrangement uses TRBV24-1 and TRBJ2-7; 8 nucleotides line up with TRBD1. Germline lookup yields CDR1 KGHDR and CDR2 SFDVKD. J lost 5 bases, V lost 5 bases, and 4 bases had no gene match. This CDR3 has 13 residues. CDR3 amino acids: CATSGDRGHEQYF. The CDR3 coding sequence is TGTGCCACCAGTGGTGACAGGGGCCACGAGCAGTACTTC.

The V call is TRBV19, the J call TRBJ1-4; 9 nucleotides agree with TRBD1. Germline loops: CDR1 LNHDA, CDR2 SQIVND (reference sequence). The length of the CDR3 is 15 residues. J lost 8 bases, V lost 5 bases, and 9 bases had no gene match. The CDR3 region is CASSGGTGRTEKLFF. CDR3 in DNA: TGTGCCAGTAGTGGCGGGACAGGGCGAACCGAAAAACTGTTTTTT.

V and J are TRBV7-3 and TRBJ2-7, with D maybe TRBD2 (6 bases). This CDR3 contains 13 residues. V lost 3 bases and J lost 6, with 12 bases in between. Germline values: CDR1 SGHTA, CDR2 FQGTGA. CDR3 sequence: CASSFSGTGEQYF. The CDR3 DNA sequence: TGTGCCAGCAGCTTTTCGGGGACTGGCGAGCAGTACTTC.

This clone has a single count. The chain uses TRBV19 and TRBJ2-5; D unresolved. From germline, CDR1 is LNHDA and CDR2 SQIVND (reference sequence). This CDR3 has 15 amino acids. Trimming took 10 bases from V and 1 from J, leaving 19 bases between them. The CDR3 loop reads CATMRSLASQETQYF. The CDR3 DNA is TGTGCCACTATGAGGAGCCTCGCTTCCCAAGAGACCCAGTACTTC.

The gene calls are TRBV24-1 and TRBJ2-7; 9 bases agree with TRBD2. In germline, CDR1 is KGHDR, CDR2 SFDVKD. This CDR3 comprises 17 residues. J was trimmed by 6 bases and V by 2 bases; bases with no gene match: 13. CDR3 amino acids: CATSDSLSPGTSSEQYF. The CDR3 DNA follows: TGTGCCACCAGTGATTCCCTCTCCCCCGGGACTAGCTCCGAGCAGTACTTC.

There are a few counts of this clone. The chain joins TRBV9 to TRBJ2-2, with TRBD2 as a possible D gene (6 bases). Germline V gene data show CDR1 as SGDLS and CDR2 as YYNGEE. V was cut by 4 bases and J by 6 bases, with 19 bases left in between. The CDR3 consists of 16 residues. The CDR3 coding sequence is TGTGCCAGCAGCACCTGGACGGGACTCCCTGCCGGGGAGCTGTTTTTT. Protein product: CASSTWTGLPAGELFF.

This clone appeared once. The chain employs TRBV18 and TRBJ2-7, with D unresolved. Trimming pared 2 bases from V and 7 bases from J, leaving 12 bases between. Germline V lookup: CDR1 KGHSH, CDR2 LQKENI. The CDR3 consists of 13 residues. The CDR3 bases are TGTGCCAGCTCACCAGATCCCCTGGAGGAGCAGTACTTC. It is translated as CASSPDPLEEQYF.

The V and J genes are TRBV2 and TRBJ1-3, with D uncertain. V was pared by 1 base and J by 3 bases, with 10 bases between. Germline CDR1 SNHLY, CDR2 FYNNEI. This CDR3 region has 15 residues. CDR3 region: CASSEEGLSGNTIYF. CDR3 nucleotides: TGTGCCAGCAGTGAAGAAGGACTAAGTGGAAACACCATATATTTT. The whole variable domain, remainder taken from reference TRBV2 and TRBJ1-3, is EPEVTQTPSHQVTQMGQEVILRCVPISNHLYFYWYRQILGQKVEFLVSFYNNEISEKSEIFDDQFSVERPDGSNFTLKIRSTKLEDSAMYFCASSEEGLSGNTIYFGEGSWLTVV.

The chain's CDR3 is CASSPRTGNRNQPQHF. The DNA for the CDR3 is TGTGCCAGCAGCCCTCGGACAGGTAATCGCAATCAGCCCCAGCATTTT. This chain connects TRBV7-8 to TRBJ1-5, with 7 positions matching TRBD1. V was pared by 5 bases and J by 2 bases, with 9 bases of the junction left unmatched. CDR1 is SGHVS, CDR2 FQNEAQ, per germline. The CDR3 runs 16 residues.